The present entry profiles one TCR beta chain with its context. There is no known antigen for this receptor. No base quality values were provided; no much bigger clone lies one nucleotide off. Participants in the prospective study were aged roughly 18 to 100 years, lived in under 30 United States geographic areas, and enrolled through a virtual design. To assign participants to cohorts, the prospective study relied on clinical history that participants themselves reported in a screening survey and a study questionnaire. ImmuneRACE Cohort 3 recovered participants were defined by two consecutive negative NP/OP PCR tests, healthcare professional clearance, or symptom resolution. In the prospective study, mobile phlebotomists collected whole blood, serum and a nasopharyngeal or oropharyngeal swab from each participant. Participants in the prospective study had the option to provide additional blood draws and questionnaires over an approximately 2-month period. Before DNA extraction, prospective study blood samples were shipped either frozen or at room temperature.

Taken from cysteine to phenylalanine, the CDR3 has 15 residues. The retained sequence is limited to the CDR3, 45 bases, with the frame set at the first base. The germline V gene supplies CDR1 MNHEY and CDR2 SVGEGT. V lost 4 bases and J lost 3 bases; the stretch between them is 15 bases long. The sample belongs to a study of blood T cell repertoires in COVID-19 (dated by TCRdb to the early 2020s). As for the study more broadly: Samples covering the acute and convalescent phases of COVID-19 were provided by collaborators in the United States, Italy and Spain. The material from the prospective study consisted of cDNA or gDNA derived from T cells, B-cell-depleted T cells, or PBMCs. Subjects who had been exposed to COVID-19, were actively infected with it, or had recovered from it provided the deeply sampled blood TCRbeta repertoires that made up the dataset. The repertoires were released in a freely available public database intended as a resource for research on the immune response to SARS-CoV-2. The samples were drawn from two sources: the first 160 participants of the ongoing ImmuneRACE study, and 1,254 subjects contributed by 6 global collaborators. Sample metadata almost always included a de-identified subject ID, COVID-19 status, age in years and sex. Where available, HLA class I and class II types were taken from metadata supplied by the sample provider and were not determined by assay-based typing. Findings and caveats that apply to the study as a whole: The quantity of clinical and demographic metadata differed by source and by participant and was supplied without curation.

The immunoSEQ Assay, a bias-controlled multiplex PCR, was used to amplify TCRbeta CDR3 regions from genomic DNA. The authors' pipeline ran thus. The number of nucleated cells in each sample was estimated from the amplification of reference gene primers within the assay. Sequence reads were collapsed and filtered to measure the absolute abundance of every unique TCRbeta CDR3 rearrangement. For each sample, productive Simpson clonality was calculated as the square root of Simpson's diversity index over productive rearrangements. What TCRdb holds here is the immuneACCESS table cut down to in-frame rearrangements. Part of the clones is not present; checked against another copy, under half of the missing clones reflect an unresolved V gene, and the others are unexplained. The V and J calls and clone size are taken from that table; D and trimming were inferred from the DNA. The sample table records 300,000 to 350,000 clones; 85% to 90% of these occur just once. The ten largest clones capture roughly 10% of the sample.

Specimen: PBMCs or T cells enriched from blood (not recorded which). The TCR comes from a woman in her twenties or thirties who had recovered from COVID-19. This receptor chain uses TRBV6-2 or TRBV6-3 and TRBJ1-1; tentative D gene TRBD1, with 6 bases matching. The DNA reads TGTGCCAGCAGTTTTATACAGACAGGAGACACTGAAGCTTTCTTT. Its protein reads: CASSFIQTGDTEAFF.